This T cell receptor (beta chain) was recovered during a study of siplizumab effects on memory and regulatory T cells. Findings of the study overall: There was no confirmation of the suppressive function of proliferating Tregs from siplizumab cultures. The apparent diversity of naive T cells exceeded that of memory cells, and naive T cells seemed to make a major contribution to the alloresponse. Relative to controls at about 28%, mappable alloreactive CD4+ clones exhibited a mean Treg-derived proportion of approximately 68% with siplizumab.

V dropped 8 bases and J dropped 4; count of bases not matched to a gene: 7. Germline-derived CDR1 and CDR2 are SNHLY and FYNNEI. The CDR3 is 14 amino acids. Assay: immunoSEQ multiplex PCR; the TCRdb copy retains only in-frame clones and omits some. The repertoire holds some 97,000 clones, with around 92% as singletons. To note about this clone: Its matching antigen is unknown.

This TCR was recovered from a human donor in good health. Material for sequencing was Tregs sorted from blood. The rearrangement uses TRBV2 and TRBJ2-7; 11 bases match TRBD1. The DNA for the CDR3 is TGTGCCAGCGGGGGAGGACAGGGGGCTTACGAGCAGTACTTC. Amino acids: CASGGGQGAYEQYF. Full variable domain (outside the CDR3, taken from reference TRBV2 and TRBJ2-7): EPEVTQTPSHQVTQMGQEVILRCVPISNHLYFYWYRQILGQKVEFLVSFYNNEISEKSEIFDDQFSVERPDGSNFTLKIRSTKLEDSAMYFCASGGGQGAYEQYFGPGTRLTVT.